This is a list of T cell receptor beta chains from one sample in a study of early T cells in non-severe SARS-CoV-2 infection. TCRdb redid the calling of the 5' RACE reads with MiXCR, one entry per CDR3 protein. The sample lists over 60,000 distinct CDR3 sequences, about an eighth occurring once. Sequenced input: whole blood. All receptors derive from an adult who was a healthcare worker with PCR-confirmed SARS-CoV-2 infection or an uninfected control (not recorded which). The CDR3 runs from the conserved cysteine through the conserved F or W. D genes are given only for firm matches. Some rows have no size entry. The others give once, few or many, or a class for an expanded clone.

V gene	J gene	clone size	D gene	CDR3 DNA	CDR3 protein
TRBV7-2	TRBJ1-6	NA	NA	TGTGCCAGCAGCTCCCGGACCGTTTCACCCCTCCACTTT	CASSSRTVSPLHF
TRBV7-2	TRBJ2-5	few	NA	TGTGCCAGCAGCTTAGCCCCGGGTAGCGGAGAGACCCAGTACTTC	CASSLAPGSGETQYF
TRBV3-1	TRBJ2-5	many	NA	TGTGCCAGCAGCGTAGGGGGGCCTGAGACCCAGTACTTC	CASSVGGPETQYF
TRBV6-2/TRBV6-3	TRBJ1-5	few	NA	TGTGCCAGCAGTTACTCTTCAGGTCAGCCCCAGCATTTT	CASSYSSGQPQHF
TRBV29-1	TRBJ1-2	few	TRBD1	TGCAGCACATACAGGGGCGGCTACACCTTC	CSTYRGGYTF
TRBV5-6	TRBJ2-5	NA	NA	TGTGCCAGCAGCGGGGTAGGGCGGGTGGAGACCCAGTACTTC	CASSGVGRVETQYF
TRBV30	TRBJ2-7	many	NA	TGTGCCTGGAGTACACAGGGAGGGCACTACGAGCAGTACTTC	CAWSTQGGHYEQYF
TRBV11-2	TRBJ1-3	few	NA	TGTGCCAGCAGCTTGACCCGCTCTGGAAACACCATATATTTT	CASSLTRSGNTIYF
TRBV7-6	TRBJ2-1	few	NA	TGTGCCAGCAGCTTCCCGGGGTCCCTGCTCAATGAGCAGTTCTTC	CASSFPGSLLNEQFF
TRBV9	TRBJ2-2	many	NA	TGTGCCAGCAGCGTAGTTTCAGGGAAGGATTCCGGGGAGCTGTTTTTT	CASSVVSGKDSGELFF
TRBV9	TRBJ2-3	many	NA	TGTGCCAGCAGCGTAGCTTGGACAGATACGCAGTATTTT	CASSVAWTDTQYF
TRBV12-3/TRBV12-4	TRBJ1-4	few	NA	TGTGCCAGCAGCTCTACTAGGGGGAATGAAAAACTGTTTTTT	CASSSTRGNEKLFF
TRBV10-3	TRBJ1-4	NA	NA	TGTGCCATCAGTGAAAGGGACGGCAATGAAAAACTGTTTTTT	CAISERDGNEKLFF
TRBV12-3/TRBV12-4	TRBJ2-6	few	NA	TGTGCCAGCAGTCTCAGCTCTGGGGCCAACGTCCTGACTTTC	CASSLSSGANVLTF
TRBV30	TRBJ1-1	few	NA	TGTGCCTGGAGTTGGGGTATGGGTGTCAACACTGAAGCTTTCTTT	CAWSWGMGVNTEAFF
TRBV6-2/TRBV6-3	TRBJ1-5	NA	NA	TGTGCCAGCAGTTACGGAGCGGACAGTCCCCAGCCCCAGCATTTT	CASSYGADSPQPQHF